These T cell receptor beta chains were read from a single sample in a study of T cell responses to AZD1222 COVID-19 vaccine. Method: immunoSEQ multiplex PCR; TCRdb's copy keeps in-frame clones and lacks some. The sample carries about 130,000 clones, roughly 93% recorded once. The source was peripheral blood, collected on day 0 of AZD1222 vaccination. The receptors here all came from an adult in good health. CDR3s include the opening cysteine and the closing phenylalanine or tryptophan. Each record gives: clone size, V gene, D gene, CDR3 length, J gene, CDR3 DNA, CDR3 protein. D genes are given only for firm matches. Rows give clone size only sometimes, using once, few, many, or a class for an expanded clone.

>-|TRBV9|TRBD1|16|TRBJ1-2
TGTGCCAGCAGCATAACCGGGACAGGGGGTGAAAATGGCTACACCTTC
CASSITGTGGENGYTF
>-|TRBV19|-|15|TRBJ2-7
TGTGCCAGTAGTCCCCAGGGTTTCGGCTCCTACGAGCAGTACTTC
CASSPQGFGSYEQYF
>-|TRBV18|-|18|TRBJ2-3
TGTGCCAGCTCATCAGCACGGGCGGCGGCATCTATTAAGGATACGCAGTATTTT
CASSSARAAASIKDTQYF
>-|TRBV28|TRBD1|14|TRBJ1-1
TGTGCCAGCAGTTTCAGGGGGCTTAACACTGAAGCTTTCTTT
CASSFRGLNTEAFF
>-|TRBV7-9|-|12|TRBJ1-2
TGTGCCCAACGGGAGGGGCGTACGGGCTACACCTTC
CAQREGRTGYTF
>-|TRBV28|TRBD1|16|TRBJ1-2
TGTGCCAGCAGGGAAAGTACAGGGGTTCCTAACTATGGCTACACCTTC
CASRESTGVPNYGYTF
>once|TRBV2|-|13|TRBJ1-2
TGTGCCAGCAGCGCCGAGTTCAACTATGGCTACACCTTC
CASSAEFNYGYTF
>-|TRBV7-2|TRBD1|15|TRBJ1-5
TGTGCCAGCAGCTTGGCTACAGGGGGCAATCAGCCCCAGCATTTT
CASSLATGGNQPQHF
>-|TRBV6-6|-|13|TRBJ1-5
TGTGCCAGCAGTGGCCAGTTCAATCAGCCCCAGCATTTT
CASSGQFNQPQHF
>-|TRBV4-2|TRBD2|20|TRBJ2-4
TGTGCCAGCAGCCCCGACCCCCTAGCGGGAGGGTTCCTAGCCAAAAACATTCAGTACTTC
CASSPDPLAGGFLAKNIQYF
>-|TRBV6-5|-|13|TRBJ1-2
TGTGCCAGCAGTTACTCAGGGGGTGGCGGCTACACCTTC
CASSYSGGGGYTF
>-|TRBV5-4|TRBD2|14|TRBJ2-7
TGTGCCAGCAGCTTGACTAGCGGGAGCTACGAGCAGTACTTC
CASSLTSGSYEQYF